This T cell receptor beta chain was recorded in a study of response to subunit inactivated influenza vaccine (dated by TCRdb to the late 2010s). Looking at the study overall: Deep quantitative profiling of the T cell receptor repertoire was used in the study to follow responses to a trivalent subunit inactivated influenza vaccine. General findings and caveats noted by the study authors: The authors proposed that each seasonal influenza vaccination may bring in only a limited number of new T cells.

This clonotype has ten or more counts. Its antigen remains undetermined. Per-base qualities were not stored, and no clone one base away is much larger. Library preparation used RT-PCR. TCRdb lists the instrument as Illumina HiSeq 2500. Clones were called with MiXCR by TCRdb after fastp trimmed the public reads at Q25, and only in-frame beta chains were retained. A single entry per CDR3 protein holds the most common genes and DNA from its merged rows. The table for this sample lists about 180,000 distinct CDR3 sequences; 7.5% to 10% of them were counted only once. The ten largest clones represent approximately 10% of the sample. Per the germline V gene, SQVTM is the CDR1 and ANQGSEA is the CDR2. From cysteine to phenylalanine, the CDR3 is 10 amino acids long. Here the CDR3 DNA is all that survives: 30 bases in frame from base 1. Trimming takes 4 bases from V and 2 bases from J, and the germline ends sit 3 bases apart.

The chain is assembled from TRBV29-1 and TRBJ2-7; a confident D gene designation cannot be given. The TCR was taken from a man over 45 who received an inactivated influenza vaccine. Donor details come from another sample of the same person, matched by shared clones. The sample was non-naive T cells sorted from PBMCs, taken on the day of vaccination. According to the study, the label for this sample's cell subset or site signals: memory T cell fraction. This receptor carries the CDR3 CSVVAYEQYF. The DNA sequence follows: TGCAGCGTTGTTGCCTACGAGCAGTACTTC.